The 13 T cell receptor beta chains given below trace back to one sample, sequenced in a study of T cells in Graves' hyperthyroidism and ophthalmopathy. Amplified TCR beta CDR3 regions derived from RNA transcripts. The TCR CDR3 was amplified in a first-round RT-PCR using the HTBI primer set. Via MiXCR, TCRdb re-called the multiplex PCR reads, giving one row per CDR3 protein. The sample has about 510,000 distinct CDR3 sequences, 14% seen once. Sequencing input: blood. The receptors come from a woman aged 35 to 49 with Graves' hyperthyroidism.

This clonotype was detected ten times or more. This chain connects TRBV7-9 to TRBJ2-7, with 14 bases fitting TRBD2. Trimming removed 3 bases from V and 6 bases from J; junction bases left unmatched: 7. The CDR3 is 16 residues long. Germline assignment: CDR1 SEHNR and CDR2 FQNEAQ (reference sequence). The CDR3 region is CASSFPGLAGVVEQYF. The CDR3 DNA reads TGTGCCAGCAGCTTTCCGGGACTAGCGGGAGTCGTCGAGCAGTACTTC.

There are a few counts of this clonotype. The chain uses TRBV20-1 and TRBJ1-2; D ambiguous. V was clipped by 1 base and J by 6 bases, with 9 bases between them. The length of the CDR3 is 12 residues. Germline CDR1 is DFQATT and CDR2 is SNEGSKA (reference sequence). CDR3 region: CSARARWDGYTF. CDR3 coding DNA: TGCAGTGCTAGAGCTAGGTGGGATGGCTACACCTTC.

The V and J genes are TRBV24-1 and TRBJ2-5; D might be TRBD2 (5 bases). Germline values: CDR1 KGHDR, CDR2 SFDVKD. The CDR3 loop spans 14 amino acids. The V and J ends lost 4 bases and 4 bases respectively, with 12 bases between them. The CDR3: CATSESGPGETQYF. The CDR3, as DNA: TGTGCCACCAGTGAAAGCGGCCCGGGAGAGACCCAGTACTTC.

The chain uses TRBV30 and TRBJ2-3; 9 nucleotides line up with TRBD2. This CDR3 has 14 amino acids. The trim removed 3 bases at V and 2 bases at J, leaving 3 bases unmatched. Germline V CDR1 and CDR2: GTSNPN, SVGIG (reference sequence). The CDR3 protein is CAWRTSGYTDTQYF. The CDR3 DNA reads TGTGCCTGGAGGACTAGCGGCTACACAGATACGCAGTATTTT.

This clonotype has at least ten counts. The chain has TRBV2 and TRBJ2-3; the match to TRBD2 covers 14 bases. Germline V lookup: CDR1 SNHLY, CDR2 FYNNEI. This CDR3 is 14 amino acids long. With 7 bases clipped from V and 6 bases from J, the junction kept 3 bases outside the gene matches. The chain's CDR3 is CASMRLAGGDTQYF. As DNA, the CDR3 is TGTGCCAGCATGAGACTAGCGGGAGGGGATACGCAGTATTTT. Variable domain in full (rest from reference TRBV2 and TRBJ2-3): EPEVTQTPSHQVTQMGQEVILRCVPISNHLYFYWYRQILGQKVEFLVSFYNNEISEKSEIFDDQFSVERPDGSNFTLKIRSTKLEDSAMYFCASMRLAGGDTQYFGPGTRLTVL.

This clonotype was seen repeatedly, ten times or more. Here the CDR3 DNA reads TGTGCCAGCTCACCACCTTCAGGTGAAGCTTTCTTT. The encoded protein is CASSPPSGEAFF. This chain connects TRBV18 to TRBJ1-1; unclear D gene. CDR1 is KGHSH and CDR2 is LQKENI in the germline V gene. Trimming removed 0 bases at V and 7 bases at J, with 6 bases between. The length of the CDR3 is 12 residues.

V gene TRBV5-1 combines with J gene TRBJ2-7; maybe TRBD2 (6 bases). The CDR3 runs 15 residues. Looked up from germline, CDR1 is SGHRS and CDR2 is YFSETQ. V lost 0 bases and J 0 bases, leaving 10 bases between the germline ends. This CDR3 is CASSLAASVSYEQYF. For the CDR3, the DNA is TGCGCCAGCAGCTTGGCGGCTAGCGTCTCCTACGAGCAGTACTTC.

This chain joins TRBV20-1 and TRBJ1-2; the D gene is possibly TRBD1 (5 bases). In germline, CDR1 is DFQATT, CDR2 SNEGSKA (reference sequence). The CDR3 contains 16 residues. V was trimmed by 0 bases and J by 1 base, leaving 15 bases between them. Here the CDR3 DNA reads TGCAGTGCTAGAGATACGGGACGGGGGGATAACTATGGCTACACCTTC. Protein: CSARDTGRGDNYGYTF.

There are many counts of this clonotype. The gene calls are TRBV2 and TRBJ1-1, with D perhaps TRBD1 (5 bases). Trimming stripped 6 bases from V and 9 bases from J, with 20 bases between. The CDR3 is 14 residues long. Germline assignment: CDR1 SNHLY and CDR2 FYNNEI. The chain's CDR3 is CASRNPGGDQKAFF. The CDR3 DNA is TGTGCCAGCAGGAATCCCGGAGGGGACCAAAAAGCTTTCTTT.

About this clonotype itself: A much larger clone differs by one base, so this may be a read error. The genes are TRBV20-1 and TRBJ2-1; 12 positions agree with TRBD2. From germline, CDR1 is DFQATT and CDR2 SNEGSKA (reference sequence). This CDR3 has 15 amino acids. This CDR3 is CSAGELAGGGNEQFF. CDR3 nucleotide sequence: TGCAGTGCTGGAGAGCTAGCGGGAGGGGGGAATGAGCAGTTCTTC.

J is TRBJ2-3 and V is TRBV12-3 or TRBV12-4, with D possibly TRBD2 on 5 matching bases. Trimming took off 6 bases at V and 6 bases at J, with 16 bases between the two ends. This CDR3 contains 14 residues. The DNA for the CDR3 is TGTGCCAGCAGCTGGGGTCTCCCGGGGGATACGCAGTATTTT. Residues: CASSWGLPGDTQYF.

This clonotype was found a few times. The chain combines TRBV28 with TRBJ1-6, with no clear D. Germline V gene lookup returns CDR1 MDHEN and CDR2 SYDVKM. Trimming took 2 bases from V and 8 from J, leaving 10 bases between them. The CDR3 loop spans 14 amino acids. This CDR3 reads CASSLQDSDSPLHF. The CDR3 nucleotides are TGTGCCAGCAGTTTACAGGATTCGGATTCACCCCTCCACTTT.

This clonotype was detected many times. CDR3 DNA: TGTGCCAGCAGTTTAGGTTCGGGGACCAGGCTGCCCCAGCATTTT. Encoded protein: CASSLGSGTRLPQHF. The chain recombines TRBV28 with TRBJ1-5; a weak D match, TRBD1 (5 bases). V gave up 2 bases and J gave up 9 bases, with 17 bases separating them. The germline gives CDR1 MDHEN, CDR2 SYDVKM. This CDR3 contains 15 residues.